One sample yielded the 16 T cell receptor beta chains listed below, sequenced in a study of blood T cells in healthy people across ages (dated by TCRdb to about 2015). Library preparation employed 5' RACE. A second roughly 6 to 11 cycle PCR used a sample-barcoded 5' primer and a J-beta primer mix. TCRdb handled the public reads itself, with Q25 trimming in fastp and clone calling in MiXCR, and kept productive beta chains. One record per CDR3 amino acid sequence lists the most common genes and DNA. Present in this sample are roughly 1.9 million distinct CDR3 sequences, around 40% of which were seen just once. More than 20% of the sample belongs to the ten largest clones. The sample was blood. These receptors were obtained from a human donor in good health.

This clonotype has just a few counts. This chain links TRBV20-1 with TRBJ2-3; a weak D match, TRBD2 (5 bases). CDR1 DFQATT and CDR2 SNEGSKA come from the germline V gene (reference sequence). V lost 6 bases to trimming and J lost 2 bases, with 18 bases between them. The CDR3 contains 15 residues. The chain's CDR3 is CSANLLAGLTDTQYF. The CDR3 DNA is TGCAGTGCAAATCTCCTTGCGGGCCTCACAGATACGCAGTATTTT.

This clonotype showed up just a few times. The rearrangement links TRBV12-3 or TRBV12-4 to TRBJ1-2; no clear D gene. The CDR3 consists of 11 residues. The germline V and J ends were trimmed by 7 bases and 5 bases, with 8 bases remaining between them. CDR3 nucleotide sequence: TGTGCCAGCACCTGGGGATATGGCTACACCTTC. Translating gives CASTWGYGYTF.

This clonotype was counted between two and nine times. The chain recombines TRBV14 with TRBJ2-5; TRBD1 might be the D (6 bases). Germline CDR1 SGHDN, CDR2 FVKESK. CDR3 length equals 15 residues. V was pared by 6 bases and J by 5 bases, with 19 bases between. This CDR3 reads CASSPSSRGRETQYF. Here the CDR3 DNA reads TGTGCCAGCAGTCCAAGTTCCAGGGGTAGGGAGACCCAGTACTTC.

V usage is TRBV28 and J usage is TRBJ2-1; 10 bases are shared with TRBD1. Germline assignment: CDR1 MDHEN and CDR2 SYDVKM. The CDR3 is 15 amino acids. V trimming: 5 bases; J trimming: 7 bases; junction bases outside the gene matches: 8. Here the CDR3 reads CASSPGQGVRNEQFF. The CDR3 coding sequence is TGTGCCAGCAGTCCCGGACAGGGGGTCAGGAATGAGCAGTTCTTC.

The V call is TRBV18, the J call TRBJ2-1; possible D gene TRBD1, 5 bases. CDR3 length equals 17 residues. V dropped 0 bases and J dropped 6 bases, with 18 bases sitting between them. CDR1 is KGHSH and CDR2 is LQKENI in the germline V gene. As DNA, the CDR3 is TGTGCCAGCTCACCACCGTACGGCAGGGAACCTTGCAATGAGCAGTTCTTC. Translation: CASSPPYGREPCNEQFF. The whole variable domain, filled in from reference TRBV18 and TRBJ2-1, reads NAGVMQNPRHLVRRRGQEARLRCSPMKGHSHVYWYRQLPEEGLKFMVYLQKENIIDESGMPKERFSAEFPKEGPSILRIQQVVRGDSAAYFCASSPPYGREPCNEQFFGPGTRLTVL.

The table lists this clonotype with a few counts. The rearrangement joins TRBV29-1 to TRBJ2-3; D not resolved. V was cut by 6 bases and J by 6 bases, with 13 bases left in between. Germline lookup yields CDR1 SQVTM and CDR2 ANQGSEA. The length of the CDR3 is 12 residues. CDR3 residues: CSVPVVRDTQYF. The CDR3 bases are TGCAGCGTCCCTGTCGTCCGCGATACGCAGTATTTT.

This clonotype was picked up a small number of times. The chain combines TRBV7-9 with TRBJ2-1; 9 bases are a match to TRBD2. CDR3 size: 14 residues. Germline CDR1 SEHNR, CDR2 FQNEAQ (reference sequence). J lost 5 bases, V lost 5 bases, and 4 bases had no gene match. CDR3 loop: CASSASGADNEQFF. The CDR3 region has the DNA TGTGCCAGCAGCGCTAGCGGGGCAGACAATGAGCAGTTCTTC.

The chain uses TRBV7-2 and TRBJ1-1; weak D call: TRBD1 (6 bases). The CDR3 has 14 amino acids. V was shortened by 4 bases and J by 3 bases, with 12 bases between the two germline ends. Germline V gene sequence: CDR1 SGHTA, CDR2 FQGNSA. The CDR3 bases are TGTGCCAGCAGCTACACAGGGCTCTACACTGAAGCTTTCTTT. Residues: CASSYTGLYTEAFF.

Only a few counts were recorded for this clonotype. The rearrangement joins TRBV10-3 to TRBJ2-7; 9 nucleotides agree with TRBD1. With V trimmed by 0 bases and J by 6 bases, 9 bases remained unmatched. The germline V gene encodes CDR1 ENHRY and CDR2 SYGVKD. This CDR3 comprises 16 residues. This CDR3 reads CAISESLQQGASEQYF. As DNA, the CDR3 is TGTGCCATCAGTGAGTCTTTACAACAGGGGGCCTCCGAGCAGTACTTC.

Only a few counts were recorded for this clonotype. The chain has TRBV12-3 or TRBV12-4 and TRBJ2-5; 11 bases match TRBD2. V shed 5 bases and J 2 bases; nucleotides not matched to a gene: 7. CDR3 length equals 16 residues. The DNA of the CDR3 is TGTGCCAGCAGTGAGGGGACTAGCGGACCTCAAGAGACCCAGTACTTC. Translated: CASSEGTSGPQETQYF.

The chain links TRBV20-1 to TRBJ2-5; weak D call: TRBD1 (5 bases). This CDR3 comprises 13 residues. Germline CDR1 is DFQATT and CDR2 is SNEGSKA (reference sequence). Between the trimmed V and J ends, which lost 3 bases and 2 bases, there was a span of 10 bases. Written as DNA, the CDR3 is TGCAGTGCTAGGTTGCAGGGTCAAGAGACCCAGTACTTC. This encodes CSARLQGQETQYF.

This clonotype was observed a few times. The chain combines TRBV21-1 with TRBJ2-7. TRBV21-1 is reported as a pseudogene. CDR3 length: 12 residues. DNA of the CDR3: TGTGCCAGCAGCAACAACTCCTACGAGCAGTACTTC. It is translated as CASSNNSYEQYF.

As DNA, the CDR3 is TGTGCCAGCAGTTACTCGGGGTCGGGCACCGGGGAGCTGTTTTTT. Amino acids: CASSYSGSGTGELFF. V gene TRBV6-6 combines with J gene TRBJ2-2, with unresolved D. Germline CDR1 and CDR2: MNHNY and SVGAGI (reference sequence). V shed 0 bases and J shed 4 bases, with 9 bases lying between them. The CDR3 has 15 amino acids.

The V and J genes are TRBV29-1 and TRBJ2-3; TRBD1 or TRBD2 may be the D gene (5 bases each). There are 15 residues in the CDR3. Germline values: CDR1 SQVTM, CDR2 ANQGSEA. Deletions cut 6 bases from V and 0 bases from J, with 16 bases between. DNA of the CDR3: TGCAGCGTCGCGCTCACATGGGGGAGCACAGATACGCAGTATTTT. Amino acid sequence: CSVALTWGSTDTQYF.

This clonotype has only a few counts. Here the CDR3 reads CASSLRVTGRSYEQYF. CDR3 DNA sequence: TGTGCCAGCAGTTTAAGAGTTACAGGGCGCTCCTACGAGCAGTACTTC. The gene calls are TRBV27 and TRBJ2-7, with D possibly TRBD1 on 6 matching bases. CDR1 and CDR2 (germline): MNHEY, SMNVEV (reference sequence). Trimming removed 2 bases at V and 0 bases at J, with 14 bases between. This CDR3 spans 16 amino acids.

The chain uses TRBV10-3 and TRBJ2-3; TRBD2 is a possible D gene (6 bases). CDR3 length: 13 amino acids. V was clipped by 11 bases and J by 0 bases, with 12 bases between them. Germline CDR1 is ENHRY and CDR2 is SYGVKD. In DNA form, the CDR3 reads TGTGCCTACGGGGAGGATAGCACAGATACGCAGTATTTT. This translates into CAYGEDSTDTQYF.